This is a list of T cell receptor beta chains from one sample in a study of control samples from healthy donors and cancer patients. This table comes from immunoSEQ multiplex PCR, and its TCRdb copy is limited to in-frame clones, with some not included. The repertoire includes about 110,000 clones, approximately 82% of them detected once, and about 7% sits in the top ten. What was sequenced was blood. The receptor set was obtained from a man aged 18 to 29 in good health. The CDR3 runs from the conserved cysteine through the conserved F or W. D genes are given only for firm matches. The listing skips clone size in some rows; elsewhere it reads once, few, many or a size class.

d_gene	len	v_gene	j_gene	abundance	CDR3aa	CDR3nt
-	15	TRBV3-1/TRBV3-2	TRBJ2-7	-	CASSQEGRASYEQYF	TGTGCCAGCAGCCAAGAGGGAAGGGCTTCCTACGAGCAGTACTTC
-	13	TRBV30	TRBJ2-1	once	CAWRRSSYNEQFF	TGTGCCTGGAGGCGGAGCTCCTACAATGAGCAGTTCTTC
TRBD2	15	TRBV7-9	TRBJ2-3	-	CASSRSGALTDTQYF	TGTGCCAGCAGCCGTAGCGGGGCCCTCACAGATACGCAGTATTTT
-	13	TRBV12-3/TRBV12-4	TRBJ2-1	-	CASSFAGDNEQFF	TGTGCCAGCAGTTTCGCAGGGGACAATGAGCAGTTCTTC
-	15	TRBV11-2	TRBJ1-5	once	CASSLESYSNQPQHF	TGTGCCAGCAGCTTAGAAAGTTATAGCAATCAGCCCCAGCATTTT
TRBD1	14	TRBV6-5	TRBJ1-6	few	CASTTGQEGSPLHF	TGTGCCAGCACAACCGGACAGGAGGGATCACCCCTCCACTTT
-	14	TRBV7-2	TRBJ1-2	-	CASSVKGRSYGYTF	TGTGCCAGCAGCGTCAAAGGGCGCAGCTATGGCTACACCTTC
-	14	TRBV29-1	TRBJ1-5	-	CSVKDSHSNQPQHF	TGCAGCGTTAAGGACAGCCATAGCAATCAGCCCCAGCATTTT
TRBD1	15	TRBV6-1	TRBJ2-7	-	CASSEGLGQAYEQYF	TGTGCCAGCAGTGAGGGGCTGGGACAGGCCTACGAGCAGTACTTC
TRBD1	13	TRBV6-5	TRBJ2-1	-	CASTGDSYNEQFF	TGTGCCAGCACCGGGGACAGCTACAATGAGCAGTTCTTC
-	13	TRBV19	TRBJ2-2	-	CASSNRNTGELFF	TGTGCCAGTAGCAACAGGAACACCGGGGAGCTGTTTTTT
TRBD2	17	TRBV27	TRBJ2-3	-	CASSLSGLAGRTDTQYF	TGTGCCAGCAGTTTATCCGGACTAGCGGGGCGCACAGATACGCAGTATTTT
-	15	TRBV2	TRBJ1-2	-	CASPRESGLPRGYTF	TGTGCCAGTCCGAGGGAATCAGGGCTTCCTCGTGGCTACACCTTC
TRBD2	13	TRBV30	TRBJ2-1	few	CAWKRGAGNEQFF	TGTGCCTGGAAGCGGGGGGCCGGGAATGAGCAGTTCTTC
TRBD2	16	TRBV28	TRBJ2-3	-	CASSSPSGGATDTQYF	TGTGCCAGCAGTTCTCCTAGCGGGGGGGCGACAGATACGCAGTATTTT
-	14	TRBV29-1	TRBJ2-3	few	CSVERGSLTDTQYF	TGCAGCGTTGAAAGAGGTTCCCTCACAGATACGCAGTATTTT
-	16	TRBV4-2	TRBJ1-3	-	CASSQDGRGSGNTIYF	TGTGCCAGCAGCCAAGATGGCCGGGGGAGTGGAAACACCATATATTTT
-	14	TRBV6-2/TRBV6-3	TRBJ1-1	-	CASSYWGANTEAFF	TGTGCCAGCAGTTACTGGGGAGCGAACACTGAAGCTTTCTTT
TRBD2	16	TRBV15	TRBJ2-7	-	CATSPRGLAFSYEQYF	TGTGCCACCAGCCCCCGGGGACTAGCGTTTTCCTACGAGCAGTACTTC
-	16	TRBV5-6	TRBJ1-4	once	CASSSVGPSGNEKLFF	TGTGCCAGCAGCTCGGTCGGGCCGTCTGGTAATGAAAAACTGTTTTTT
-	14	TRBV30	TRBJ1-3	-	CAWSARAGGNTIYF	TGTGCCTGGAGTGCTAGAGCTGGCGGAAACACCATATATTTT
TRBD1	13	TRBV7-7	TRBJ1-1	-	CASSLDRGAEAFF	TGTGCCAGCAGCTTAGACAGGGGTGCTGAAGCTTTCTTT
-	15	TRBV7-2	TRBJ1-2	-	CASSTHRISNYGYTF	TGTGCCAGCAGCACTCACAGGATATCTAACTATGGCTACACCTTC
TRBD1	14	TRBV6-5	TRBJ1-1	-	CASSSTGGRTEAFF	TGTGCCAGCAGTTCGACAGGGGGAAGAACTGAAGCTTTCTTT
-	11	TRBV10-2	TRBJ2-5	-	CALKRGETQYF	TGCGCCCTAAAGCGAGGGGAGACCCAGTACTTC
-	14	TRBV2	TRBJ1-1	-	CASSEQGLRTEAFF	TGTGCCAGCAGTGAACAGGGTTTGCGTACTGAAGCTTTCTTT
-	13	TRBV4-1	TRBJ1-6	-	CASSQGVNSPLHF	TGCGCCAGCAGCCAAGGTGTTAATTCACCCCTCCACTTT
-	13	TRBV6-5	TRBJ1-2	-	CASRAAFDYGYTF	TGTGCCAGCAGGGCCGCTTTCGACTATGGCTACACCTTC
-	16	TRBV6-6	TRBJ1-5	-	CASSPSRTERNQPQHF	TGTGCCAGCAGTCCCTCCAGGACAGAGAGAAATCAGCCCCAGCATTTT
TRBD2	16	TRBV10-2	TRBJ2-5	-	CASSEPLAGFQETQYF	TGCGCCAGCAGTGAGCCACTAGCGGGGTTCCAAGAGACCCAGTACTTC
TRBD1	17	TRBV7-2	TRBJ1-2	-	CASSPFHNRGPLYGYTF	TGTGCCAGCAGCCCCTTTCATAACAGGGGGCCTCTCTATGGCTACACCTTC
TRBD1	16	TRBV5-1	TRBJ2-5	-	CASSLFRDRGQETQYF	TGCGCCAGCAGCTTGTTCCGGGACAGGGGCCAAGAGACCCAGTACTTC
-	13	TRBV29-1	TRBJ2-7	-	CSVGRGGTYEQYF	TGCAGCGTTGGGCGGGGAGGAACCTACGAGCAGTACTTC